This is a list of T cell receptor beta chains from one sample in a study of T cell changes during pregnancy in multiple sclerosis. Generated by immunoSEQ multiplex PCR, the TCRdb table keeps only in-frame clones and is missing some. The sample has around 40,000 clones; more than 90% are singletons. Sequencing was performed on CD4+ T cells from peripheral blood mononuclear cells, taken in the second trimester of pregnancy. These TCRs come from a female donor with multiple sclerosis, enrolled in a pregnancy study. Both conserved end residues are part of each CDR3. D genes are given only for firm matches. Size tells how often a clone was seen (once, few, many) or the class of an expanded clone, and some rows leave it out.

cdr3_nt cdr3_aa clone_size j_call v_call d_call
TGTGCCAGCAGCCGCCCGTCTGTAGCGGGATTTCAAGAGACCCAGTACTTC CASSRPSVAGFQETQYF - TRBJ2-5 TRBV4-2 TRBD2
TGTGCCAGCAGCTTCTCTAGCGGGGGGGCCGTTACAGATACGCAGTATTTT CASSFSSGGAVTDTQYF - TRBJ2-3 TRBV9 TRBD2
TGTGCCAGCAGTTTCCGTAGCGGGAGAACAGATACGCAGTATTTT CASSFRSGRTDTQYF - TRBJ2-3 TRBV27 TRBD2
TGTGCCAGCAGCAGGGACAGGAAGAACACTGAAGCTTTCTTT CASSRDRKNTEAFF - TRBJ1-1 TRBV21-1 -
TGTGCCAGCAGCCTGACGTTTGGACAGGGGACATACGAGCAGTACTTC CASSLTFGQGTYEQYF - TRBJ2-7 TRBV5-5 TRBD1
TGTGCCAGTAGTATACCGCGCCCGAACACTGAAGCTTTCTTT CASSIPRPNTEAFF - TRBJ1-1 TRBV19 -
TGTGCCAGCAGCTTGGGACTAGCTAAGACGCAGTATTTT CASSLGLAKTQYF - TRBJ2-3 TRBV5-6 TRBD2
TGTGCCAGCAGTGAGCAGGGGGGTGGGCAGCCCCAGCATTTT CASSEQGGGQPQHF - TRBJ1-5 TRBV2 TRBD1
TGTGCCAGCAGCTTAGTGGGACAGGAGGGAAAACTGTTTTTT CASSLVGQEGKLFF few TRBJ1-4 TRBV7-8 TRBD1
TGTGCCAGCAGCCCCCGGACAGGCACTGAAGCTTTCTTT CASSPRTGTEAFF - TRBJ1-1 TRBV7-2 TRBD1
TGTGCCAGCACCCTTACGGGGGCAGGGGGCCGAGAGACCCAGTACTTC CASTLTGAGGRETQYF - TRBJ2-5 TRBV5-8 TRBD1
TGTGCCAGCAGTTCCCCCGCGGGACTAGCCTTTAATGAGCAGTTCTTC CASSSPAGLAFNEQFF - TRBJ2-1 TRBV6-5 TRBD2
TGTGCCATCAGTGAGAGCCCCACAGATACGCAGTATTTT CAISESPTDTQYF - TRBJ2-3 TRBV10-3 -
TGTGCCTGGGGGGACACCAATCAGCCCCAGCATTTT CAWGDTNQPQHF - TRBJ1-5 TRBV30 -
TGTGCCAGCAGCCGCGGATACGAGCAGTACTTC CASSRGYEQYF - TRBJ2-7 TRBV4-2 -
TGTGCCAGCACCCCGGTCGGGACAAATGGCTACACCTTC CASTPVGTNGYTF - TRBJ1-2 TRBV7-2 -
TGTGCCAGCAGGGGGGGTCCTTACAATGAGCAGTTCTTC CASRGGPYNEQFF - TRBJ2-1 TRBV6-5 -
TGTGCCAGCAGCTTGAGGGGGGGACAGGGGTCAGATACGCAGTATTTT CASSLRGGQGSDTQYF few TRBJ2-3 TRBV5-6 TRBD1
TGTGCCAGCAGTTCGCCGGGACTAGCGGGAGAGCCCGCAGATACGCAGTATTTT CASSSPGLAGEPADTQYF - TRBJ2-3 TRBV27 TRBD2
TGCAGCGTGGACAGGGGCCTAACAGATACGCAGTATTTT CSVDRGLTDTQYF - TRBJ2-3 TRBV29-1 TRBD1
TGTGCCAGCAGCTTAATAACAGGCAAAGCTTTCTTT CASSLITGKAFF once TRBJ1-1 TRBV7-9 -
TGCAGCGTTCCGGGACAGGGAGCCTACGAGCAGTACTTC CSVPGQGAYEQYF - TRBJ2-7 TRBV29-1 TRBD1
TGTGCCAGCAGCCCCCGAGCTAATGAAAAACTGTTTTTT CASSPRANEKLFF - TRBJ1-4 TRBV7-8 -